The sequence of this T cell receptor beta chain was determined in a study of OX40 agonist ivuxolimab in advanced cancers. General observations from the study: Relative to CD4+, CD8+ T cells held more expanded clones on average.

Concerning this clone itself: The antigen remains unidentified.

Sequencing was performed with immunoSEQ multiplex PCR; in TCRdb, only in-frame clones are kept and a portion is missing. The sample includes tens of thousands of clones, approximately 85% of them seen just once. Germline CDR1 KGHSH, CDR2 LQKENI. The CDR3 is 17 amino acids. Trimming stripped 0 bases from V and 0 bases from J, with 9 bases between. The TCR was taken from an adult with an advanced solid tumor such as melanoma, head and neck, liver or kidney cancer. V is TRBV18 and J is TRBJ2-6, with no clear D. This sample comprised CD4+ or CD8+ T cells sorted from blood, obtained in a trial of the OX40 agonist ivuxolimab. The chain's CDR3 is CASSPPQYSSGANVLTF. The DNA for the CDR3 is TGTGCCAGCTCACCACCTCAATACAGCTCTGGGGCCAACGTCCTGACTTTC.